This T cell receptor (beta chain) was documented in a study of CD4+ T cells in melanoma. Trimming took 0 bases from V and 7 from J; bases not matched to a gene: 12. Germline CDR1 is GTSNPN and CDR2 is SVGIG (reference sequence). This CDR3 is 15 amino acids long. With respect to this clone: The antigen remains unidentified.

Study findings and constraints: CD8+ T cell, macrophage and B cell function reportedly correlated with neoantigen-specific CD4+ T cells.

Libraries were prepared by immunoSEQ multiplex PCR; TCRdb keeps only in-frame clonotypes and omits some of them. Found here are 9,500 to 13,000 clones, about 59% of them singletons; the top ten hold around 22%. The sequence was obtained from a human donor with melanoma. The chain recombines TRBV30 with TRBJ2-7; 7 bases align to TRBD1. Material: cells from a culture (not recorded whether cultured in vitro). CDR3 DNA: TGTGCCTGGAGTGTACCGGGACAGAGTCATGGGGAGCAGTACTTC. Protein sequence: CAWSVPGQSHGEQYF.